This record covers a single T cell receptor (beta chain). As yet, its antigen is unknown. Individuals with ophthalmopathy presented a Clinical Activity Score of at least 3, a NOSPECS grade of at least 4 and a duration under 3 months. Patients showing uncontrolled infection, other autoimmune disease, pregnancy or lactation were ineligible. It was 8 to 10 ml of fresh peripheral blood that supplied the PBMCs. This sample is part of a study of T cells in Graves' hyperthyroidism and ophthalmopathy. The CDR3 totals 15 residues. Germline-derived CDR1 and CDR2 are SGHRS and YFSETQ. J lost 5 bases, V lost 6 bases, and 8 bases had no gene match. The study, taken as a whole, reports: In blood, most of the thyroid clonotypes expanded above 0.001 were also present.

There were TCR beta CDR3 regions amplified from RNA transcripts. An initial round of RT-PCR targeting the TCR CDR3 relied on the HTBI primer set. MiXCR, applied by TCRdb to the multiplex PCR reads, yields one record per CDR3 protein. Of more than 500,000 distinct CDR3 sequences listed, around 15% are singletons. J is TRBJ2-2 and V is TRBV5-1; 9 positions match TRBD1. The specimen sequenced was blood. This clonotype originated in a woman aged 40 to 50 with Graves' ophthalmopathy. Here the CDR3 reads CASNYFGQGTGELFF. The CDR3 bases are TGCGCCAGCAACTATTTCGGACAGGGGACCGGGGAGCTGTTTTTT.